The 8 T cell receptor beta chains given below trace back to one sample, sequenced in a study of T cell responses to AZD1222 COVID-19 vaccine. Assay used: immunoSEQ multiplex PCR; TCRdb lists only in-frame clones, some missing. The sample yields more than 100,000 clones, 91% seen once. This material consisted of peripheral blood, taken 28 days after the second AZD1222 dose. The receptor set was obtained from an adult who received the AZD1222 COVID-19 vaccine.

The gene calls are TRBV29-1 and TRBJ2-7; D may be TRBD2 (6 bases). This CDR3 is built from 13 residues. With 6 bases removed from V and 1 base from J, the gap between germline ends came to 13 bases. Per germline, CDR1 SQVTM and CDR2 ANQGSEA. For the CDR3, the DNA is TGCAGCGTCGCCACCGGGGGTTCCTACGAGCAGTACTTC. Amino acid sequence: CSVATGGSYEQYF.

The chain joins TRBV2 to TRBJ1-3, with D possibly matching TRBD1 (5 bases). V was shortened by 6 bases and J by 4 bases, with 16 bases between the two germline ends. The germline V gene encodes CDR1 SNHLY and CDR2 FYNNEI. The CDR3 has 15 residues. CDR3 sequence reads: CASSPWTSQGNTIYF. The CDR3 nucleotides read TGTGCCAGCAGCCCTTGGACATCTCAAGGAAACACCATATATTTT.

This chain uses TRBV6-2 or TRBV6-3 with TRBJ2-2; 7 bases fit TRBD2. Germline loops: CDR1 MNHEY, CDR2 SVGEGT. V shed 4 bases and J 3 bases; nucleotides not matched to a gene: 11. CDR3 length: 17 residues. DNA of the CDR3: TGTGCCAGCAGTTTCTCTTACGCGGGAGATTACACCGGGGAGCTGTTTTTT. It encodes CASSFSYAGDYTGELFF.

The V call is TRBV7-9, the J call TRBJ2-3, with 12 bases that match TRBD2. V lost 0 bases and J lost 4; bases outside the gene matches: 8. This CDR3 is 18 amino acids long. Germline loops: CDR1 SEHNR, CDR2 FQNEAQ (reference sequence). The CDR3 is CASSLALRTSGKADTQYF. The CDR3 nucleotides read TGTGCCAGCAGCTTAGCTCTGCGGACTAGCGGGAAAGCAGATACGCAGTATTTT.

The chain carries TRBV4-1 and TRBJ2-1; 13 bases line up with TRBD2. Germline V CDR1 and CDR2: MGHRA, YSYEKL. The CDR3 runs 18 residues. Trimming cost V 1 base and J 3 bases; bases outside gene matches: 6. The CDR3 loop is CASSQVGLAGAIYNEQFF. CDR3 DNA sequence: TGCGCCAGCAGCCAAGTAGGACTAGCGGGAGCGATCTACAATGAGCAGTTCTTC.

The gene calls are TRBV4-2 and TRBJ1-3, with TRBD1 matching over 7 bases. CDR1 is LGHNA, CDR2 YNFKEQ, per germline. Trimming at V came to 0 bases and at J to 0 bases, leaving 5 bases not matched to a gene. The CDR3 runs 17 residues. The CDR3 DNA follows: TGTGCCAGCAGCCAAGAGCCTAACAGGGGCTCTGGAAACACCATATATTTT. It encodes CASSQEPNRGSGNTIYF.

In regard to this clone: Distinct nucleotide sequences in the sample also encode this CDR3. V gene TRBV4-1 combines with J gene TRBJ2-5; D is unclear. Per germline, CDR1 MGHRA and CDR2 YSYEKL. With 3 bases removed from V and 3 bases from J, the gap between germline ends came to 11 bases. The CDR3 totals 14 residues. The CDR3: CASSHPTREETQYF. The CDR3 DNA follows: TGCGCCAGCAGCCACCCGACTCGCGAAGAGACCCAGTACTTC.

The chain employs TRBV3-1 (or the pseudogene TRBV3-2) and TRBJ1-1; 8 positions match TRBD1. Germline V gives CDR1 LGHDT, CDR2 YNNKEL (reference sequence). The V gene end was trimmed by 7 bases and the J gene end by 5 bases; junction bases not matched to a gene: 6. CDR3 length: 13 residues. The CDR3 protein is CASTLDRVTEAFF. DNA for the CDR3: TGTGCCAGCACTTTGGACAGGGTGACTGAAGCTTTCTTT.